This T cell receptor beta chain was sequenced for a study of shared clonotypes between healthy human individuals. The CDR3 is made up of 15 amino acids. The repertoire was sequenced with immunoSEQ multiplex PCR; TCRdb's copy has only in-frame clones and lacks some. This table has roughly 660,000 clones, 90% appearing once. Sequenced input: memory CD8+ T cells from PBMCs. Subset: CD45RO+ cells pooled with CCR7-negative TemRA cells. This clonotype was obtained from a man aged 18 to 30 in good health. Some clones in this sample may be carry-over from other donors' samples. The rearrangement links TRBV21-1 to TRBJ1-1; the table assigns TRBD1, which was not confirmed against the DNA. TRBV21-1 counts as a pseudogene. CDR3 in amino acids: CASKRDRSLNTEAFF. Written as DNA, the CDR3 is TGTGCCAGCAAACGGGACAGATCGTTGAACACTGAAGCTTTCTTT.